These 18 T cell receptor beta chains share one sample of origin, sequenced in a study of blood T cell repertoires in COVID-19. Profiling relied on immunoSEQ multiplex PCR, and the TCRdb table lists in-frame clones only, not all of them. The sample consists of fewer than 250,000 clones, 70% to 90% of them appearing once. Sequencing input: peripheral blood. The receptor set was obtained from a woman in her 70s with active or convalescent COVID-19.

V is TRBV28 and J is TRBJ2-6, with D maybe TRBD1 (5 bases). Germline V lookup: CDR1 MDHEN, CDR2 SYDVKM. The V end was cut by 6 bases, the J end by 4 bases, with 10 bases between. The CDR3 sequence is 14 residues long. The CDR3 reads CASSRREGANVLTF. The DNA of the CDR3 is TGTGCCAGCAGCCGCAGGGAAGGGGCCAACGTCCTGACTTTC. Based on the CDR3 plus reference TRBV28 and TRBJ2-6, the full variable domain is DVKVTQSSRYLVKRTGEKVFLECVQDMDHENMFWYRQDPGLGLRLIYFSYDVKMKEKGDIPEGYSVSREKKERFSLILESASTNQTSMYLCASSRREGANVLTFGAGSRLTVL.

The chain employs TRBV5-8 and TRBJ2-7, with 11 bases that match TRBD1. CDR3 size: 15 residues. The ends lost 4 bases at V and 3 bases at J; junction bases unmatched: 6. Germline assignment: CDR1 SGHTS and CDR2 YDEGEE. The CDR3 protein is CASSPGTGGFYEQYF. The CDR3 DNA reads as TGTGCCAGCAGCCCCGGGACAGGGGGTTTCTACGAGCAGTACTTC.

The chain recombines TRBV11-2 with TRBJ2-5; the D gene is possibly TRBD2 (6 bases). V lost 2 bases to trimming and J lost 1 base, with 8 bases between them. The germline CDR1 and CDR2 sequences are SGHAT and FQNNGV. CDR3 length: 14 residues. Here the CDR3 reads CASSLMGLQETQYF. Here the CDR3 DNA reads TGTGCCAGCAGCTTAATGGGACTCCAAGAGACCCAGTACTTC.

This clone is a singleton in its sample. The V call is TRBV7-2, the J call TRBJ2-7; 8 nucleotides agree with TRBD2. The CDR3 extends over 15 amino acids. CDR1 SGHTA and CDR2 FQGNSA come from the germline V gene. V was clipped by 3 bases and J by 2 bases; unmatched bases: 6. CDR3 amino acids: CASSFQAGAAYEQYF. The CDR3 DNA reads as TGTGCCAGCAGCTTTCAAGCGGGAGCCGCCTACGAGCAGTACTTC. The entire variable domain, with the rest obtained from reference TRBV7-2 and TRBJ2-7, is as follows: GAGVSQSPSNKVTEKGKDVELRCDPISGHTALYWYRQSLGQGLEFLIYFQGNSAPDKSGLPSDRFSAERTGGSVSTLTIQRTQQEDSAVYLCASSFQAGAAYEQYFGPGTRLTVT.

J is TRBJ1-2 and V is TRBV19; possibly TRBD1 for D (6 bases). Per the germline V gene, CDR1 is LNHDA and CDR2 is SQIVND (reference sequence). The V gene lost 7 bases and the J gene lost 8 bases, with 14 bases spanning the gap. This CDR3 spans 12 amino acids. The CDR3 spells CASTIGGRGYTF. As DNA, the CDR3 is TGTGCCAGTACCATTGGGGGCCGCGGCTACACCTTC.

The chain recombines TRBV3-1 (or the pseudogene TRBV3-2) with TRBJ2-7; 7 bases map to TRBD2. CDR3 length: 13 amino acids. J lost 4 bases, V lost 8 bases, and 8 bases had no gene match. The germline gives CDR1 LGHDT, CDR2 YNNKEL (reference sequence). CDR3 amino acids: CASSGGISYEQYF. CDR3 DNA sequence: TGTGCCAGCTCGGGGGGAATTAGTTACGAGCAGTACTTC.

This clone came up many times. This chain joins TRBV3-1 (or the pseudogene TRBV3-2) and TRBJ1-3; no firm D call. Trimming shortened V by 1 base and J by 4 bases, and 20 bases separated the two germline ends. CDR3 length equals 18 residues. Germline loops: CDR1 LGHDT, CDR2 YNNKEL (reference sequence). CDR3 nucleotide sequence: TGTGCCAGCAGCCAAGTTGGGTCTTTCGAGGACTTCGGAAACACCATATATTTT. It specifies CASSQVGSFEDFGNTIYF.

The count of this clone is one. The chain recombines TRBV7-3 with TRBJ2-3, with 8 bases fitting TRBD2. CDR3 size: 14 residues. V was pared by 5 bases and J by 4 bases, with 5 bases of the junction left unmatched. CDR1 is SGHTA, CDR2 FQGTGA, per germline. The CDR3 sequence is CASSTGLVADTQYF. CDR3 coding DNA: TGTGCCAGCAGCACGGGACTAGTGGCAGATACGCAGTATTTT.

The CDR3 loop reads CASSPGGAGGYTF. CDR3 bases: TGTGCCAGCAGTCCTGGCGGGGCGGGAGGCTACACCTTC. J is TRBJ1-2 and V is TRBV12-3 or TRBV12-4; weak D call: TRBD1 (5 bases). CDR3 length: 13 residues. Trimming left V 5 bases short and J 8 bases short, with 15 bases between.

The chain couples TRBV3-1 (or the pseudogene TRBV3-2) to TRBJ2-1, with D maybe TRBD2 (6 bases). Trimming stripped 3 bases from V and 5 bases from J, with 14 bases between. This CDR3 has 15 amino acids. Germline V gives CDR1 LGHDT, CDR2 YNNKEL (reference sequence). CDR3 sequence reads: CASSQKGSGHNEQFF. In DNA form, the CDR3 reads TGTGCCAGCAGCCAGAAGGGTAGCGGACACAATGAGCAGTTCTTC.

This clone was detected ten times or more. The chain combines TRBV7-9 with TRBJ2-7; D gene unclear. Trimming left V 3 bases short and J 7 bases short, with 10 bases between. Germline V CDR1 and CDR2: SEHNR, FQNEAQ (reference sequence). CDR3 length equals 12 residues. The CDR3: CASSFNPREQYF. For the CDR3, the DNA is TGTGCCAGCAGCTTCAACCCGAGAGAGCAGTACTTC. The full variable domain, in which reference TRBV7-9 and TRBJ2-7 provide the parts outside the CDR3, is DTGVSQNPRHKITKRGQNVTFRCDPISEHNRLYWYRQTLGQGPEFLTYFQNEAQLEKSRLLSDRFSAERPKGSFSTLEIQRTEQGDSAMYLCASSFNPREQYFGPGTRLTVT.

This chain joins TRBV10-3 and TRBJ1-1; 7 bases agree with TRBD1. Germline assignment: CDR1 ENHRY and CDR2 SYGVKD. After removal of 0 bases from V and 3 bases from J, the junction contained 10 bases not matched to a gene. The CDR3 is 17 amino acids. CDR3 nucleotides: TGTGCCATCAGTGAGTCGCCGACAGGGAGGCAGCACACTGAAGCTTTCTTT. It translates to CAISESPTGRQHTEAFF.

This sequence joins TRBV6-5 and TRBJ2-7, with a possible D match to TRBD1 (5 bases). Trimming stripped 2 bases from V and 4 bases from J, with 9 bases between. The CDR3 runs 13 residues. Germline V gene sequence: CDR1 MNHEY, CDR2 SVGAGI. The chain's CDR3 is CASSYDRGYEQYF. The CDR3 nucleotides are TGTGCCAGCAGTTACGACAGAGGTTACGAGCAGTACTTC.

This chain joins TRBV16 and TRBJ2-1; D is unresolved. This CDR3 contains 13 residues. Germline CDR1 reads KGHSY; CDR2 reads FQNENV. Between the trimmed V and J ends, which lost 1 base and 5 bases, there was a span of 6 bases. CDR3 sequence reads: CASSQWQNNEQFF. The CDR3 DNA reads TGTGCCAGCAGCCAATGGCAGAACAATGAGCAGTTCTTC.

The genes are TRBV18 and TRBJ1-5; D possibly corresponds to TRBD1 (5 bases). From germline, CDR1 is KGHSH and CDR2 LQKENI. V was trimmed by 1 base and J by 0 bases, leaving 7 bases between them. The CDR3 has 15 residues. CDR3 amino acids: CASSPLGHSNQPQHF. As DNA, the CDR3 is TGTGCCAGCTCACCACTCGGACATAGCAATCAGCCCCAGCATTTT.

V is TRBV5-4 and J is TRBJ2-5; 11 bases align to TRBD2. The germline gives CDR1 SGHNT, CDR2 YYREEE (reference sequence). The CDR3 consists of 15 residues. J lost 4 bases, V lost 4 bases, and 6 bases had no gene match. The CDR3 protein is CASSLAGTSGETQYF. The CDR3 DNA reads TGTGCCAGCAGCCTGGCCGGGACTAGCGGAGAGACCCAGTACTTC.

The DNA for the CDR3 is TGTGCCAGCAGCCAAGCGGGGCAGGGGGGGAACACTGAAGCTTTCTTT. Translating it yields CASSQAGQGGNTEAFF. V gene TRBV3-1 (or the pseudogene TRBV3-2) combines with J gene TRBJ1-1, with TRBD1 identical over 7 bases. V was pared by 1 base and J by 1 base, with 6 bases of the junction left unmatched. The length of the CDR3 is 16 residues. The germline V gene encodes CDR1 LGHDT and CDR2 YNNKEL (reference sequence).

This clone has only one observation. V gene TRBV5-1 combines with J gene TRBJ2-2; D is undetermined. This CDR3 contains 14 residues. V gave up 4 bases and J gave up 0 bases, with 7 bases separating them. CDR1 is SGHRS and CDR2 is YFSETQ in the germline V gene. The CDR3 here is CASSKTANTGELFF. CDR3 bases: TGCGCCAGCAGCAAAACAGCGAACACCGGGGAGCTGTTTTTT.